This is a list of T cell receptor beta chains from one sample in a study of siplizumab effects on memory and regulatory T cells. Produced via immunoSEQ multiplex PCR; TCRdb's table is partial and in-frame only. The table lists about 98,000 clones, about 94% of them singletons, with 0.85% to 1.3% in the top ten. Input material: CD4+ T cells sorted from blood. These receptors were collected from a human donor in good health. Both conserved end residues are trimmed from each CDR3.

v_call	cdr3_aa
TRBV9	ASSVGAVGRETQY
TRBV5-8	ASSLERNSPLH
TRBV27	ASGGPITDTQY
TRBV2	ASSERASGIFAYEQY
TRBV28	ASSLGYEQY
TRBV7-9	ASSGYNEQF
TRBV4-2	ASSRLQGPSTEAF
TRBV28	ASSLPTILDEQY
TRBV5-4	ASSSKPGQGIEQY
TRBV11-2	ASSLRERETQY
TRBV7-9	ASSLESHYGYT
TRBV2	ASNPSGMGETQY
TRBV6-1	ASPASPYNEQF
TRBV29-1	SGTSKHGETQY
TRBV5-1	ASSSGREEAF
TRBV1	TSSHPRALLIHEQY
TRBV11-2	ASSLGGGWGTEAF
TRBV6-5	ASSYSGGREDYGYT
TRBV5-1	ASSLEIPRHNEQF
TRBV5-1	ASSDAVGTNEKLF
TRBV18	ASSITGGAGEQY
TRBV5-5	ASSLFFSYEQY